The next 20 T cell receptor beta chains were all read from a single sample in a study of CD8 T cells in Susac syndrome. Roughly 0.45 to 1 ug RNA was reverse transcribed with random hexamers. TCRdb reprocessed the immunoSEQ multiplex PCR reads with MiXCR, giving one entry per CDR3 protein. Of approximately 150,000 distinct CDR3 sequences listed, roughly 92% are singletons. Sequenced: CD4+ T cells from PBMCs. The origin of the receptors is a human donor with multiple sclerosis.

The chain links TRBV6-2 or TRBV6-3 to TRBJ2-7; D not resolved. Per germline, CDR1 MNHEY and CDR2 SVGEGT. V was clipped by 6 bases and J by 2 bases, with 23 bases between them. The CDR3 covers 17 residues. The CDR3 region is CASSVPQDRSWTYEQYF. The CDR3 DNA reads as TGTGCCAGCAGCGTTCCACAAGACCGTTCGTGGACCTACGAGCAGTACTTC.

The rearrangement joins TRBV7-2 to TRBJ1-2, with TRBD1 identical over 9 bases. The CDR3 totals 17 residues. With 1 base clipped from V and 5 bases from J, the junction kept 11 bases outside the gene matches. Per the germline V gene, CDR1 is SGHTA and CDR2 is FQGNSA. CDR3 bases: TGTGCCAGCAGCTTAGATCCGGGGACAGGGCGAGGGTATGGCTACACCTTC. Translated, it gives CASSLDPGTGRGYGYTF.

The chain carries TRBV3-1 and TRBJ2-7, with 9 bases aligning to TRBD2. CDR1 LGHDT and CDR2 YNNKEL come from the germline V gene (reference sequence). J lost 2 bases, V lost 0 bases, and 8 bases had no gene match. This CDR3 is 17 amino acids long. For the CDR3, the DNA is TGTGCCAGCAGCCAAGAAGGGAGGATAGCGGGGGCCTACGAGCAGTACTTC. It yields the protein CASSQEGRIAGAYEQYF.

The J gene is TRBJ2-5, the V gene TRBV4-3, with 9 bases aligning to TRBD1. The CDR3 is made up of 14 amino acids. Germline CDR1 reads LGHNA; CDR2 reads YSLEER. V shed 0 bases, J shed 14 bases, and the junction held 10 bases outside the gene matches. CDR3 loop: CASSQELRDRACYF. CDR3 coding DNA: TGCGCCAGCAGCCAAGAGCTCCGGGACAGGGCCTGCTACTTC.

The chain links TRBV7-2 to TRBJ1-2; weak D call: TRBD1 (5 bases). This CDR3 region has 15 residues. Germline values: CDR1 SGHTA, CDR2 FQGNSA. V was clipped by 5 bases and J by 4 bases, with 17 bases between them. The CDR3 DNA follows: TGTGCCAGCAGCCCCCGGGACCCGGGGAGCTATGGCTACACCTTC. Its protein is CASSPRDPGSYGYTF.

The chain has TRBV27 and TRBJ2-1; 9 bases are shared with TRBD2. The J segment lost 5 bases and the V segment lost 5 bases, leaving 7 bases of the junction unmatched. The CDR3 has 15 residues. The germline V gene has CDR1 MNHEY and CDR2 SMNVEV (reference sequence). The CDR3 is CASSGVAGANNEQFF. The CDR3, as DNA: TGTGCCAGCAGTGGCGTAGCGGGAGCCAACAATGAGCAGTTCTTC.

The gene calls are TRBV4-3 and TRBJ2-7; D call uncertain. The CDR3 extends over 14 amino acids. The V gene lost 6 bases and the J gene lost 2 bases, with 14 bases spanning the gap. CDR1 LGHNA and CDR2 YSLEER come from the germline V gene. CDR3 DNA: TGCGCCAGCAGTCCGAGCAACAGCCCCTACGAGCAGTACTTC. Translating it yields CASSPSNSPYEQYF.

As to this clonotype: At one end the junction does not follow the germline gene, possibly because of a read error. The chain combines TRBV4-1 with TRBJ2-1; 8 nucleotides line up with TRBD2. The germline CDR1 and CDR2 sequences are MGHRA and YSYEKL. The length of the CDR3 is 14 residues. CDR3 region: CASSPAGLAQLVGF. The CDR3 nucleotides read TGCGCCAGCAGCCCCGCTGGACTAGCCCAATTGGTCGGCTTC.

The chain employs TRBV7-2 and TRBJ2-5; 9 nucleotides match TRBD2. J gave up 4 bases and V 1 base, and 10 bases lay outside the gene matches. Germline V gene data show CDR1 as SGHTA and CDR2 as FQGNSA. CDR3 length: 17 residues. CDR3 in DNA: TGTGCCAGCAGCTTAGTTGGAGAAGCGGGAGGACGAGAGACCCAGTACTTC. It encodes CASSLVGEAGGRETQYF.

V gene TRBV9 combines with J gene TRBJ1-6; 10 nucleotides align to TRBD1. The V gene's germline CDR1 is SGDLS and CDR2 YYNGEE. This CDR3 region has 16 residues. Trimming removed 2 bases from V and 10 bases from J; junction bases left unmatched: 9. As DNA, the CDR3 is TGTGCCAGCAGCGTGGGGGGACAGGGGAATGACTCACCCCTCCACTTT. Translation: CASSVGGQGNDSPLHF.

The chain joins TRBV2 to TRBJ1-5, with 8 positions matching TRBD1. The CDR3 consists of 17 residues. V was clipped by 6 bases and J by 4 bases; unmatched bases: 14. Germline CDR1 is SNHLY and CDR2 is FYNNEI. The CDR3 DNA follows: TGTGCCAGCAGGGGGGGGACAGGAAGATCGGGAAATCAGCCCCAGCATTTT. The encoded protein is CASRGGTGRSGNQPQHF. Drawing the rest from reference TRBV2 and TRBJ1-5, the complete variable domain is EPEVTQTPSHQVTQMGQEVILRCVPISNHLYFYWYRQILGQKVEFLVSFYNNEISEKSEIFDDQFSVERPDGSNFTLKIRSTKLEDSAMYFCASRGGTGRSGNQPQHFGDGTRLSIL.

This chain connects TRBV5-1 to TRBJ2-5, with D tentatively TRBD1 (7 bases). Trimming left V 3 bases short and J 5 bases short, with 20 bases between. Per germline, CDR1 SGHRS and CDR2 YFSETQ. CDR3 length: 16 residues. The CDR3 region has the DNA TGCGCCAGCAGCTCTCAGGGGGGTTCGGGCCGGGAGACCCAGTACTTC. Protein product: CASSSQGGSGRETQYF.

The V call is TRBV3-1, the J call TRBJ2-3, with 8 nucleotides matching TRBD2. Looked up from germline, CDR1 is LGHDT and CDR2 is YNNKEL (reference sequence). The length of the CDR3 is 15 residues. J lost 8 bases, V lost 1 base, and 8 bases had no gene match. For the CDR3, the DNA is TGTGCCAGCAGCCAAGTCATAACTAGCGGAACTACGCAGTATTTT. Translation: CASSQVITSGTTQYF.

This clonotype has only a few counts. The gene calls are TRBV3-1 and TRBJ1-2, with TRBD1 as a possible D gene (5 bases). Trimming took 4 bases from V and 4 from J, leaving 16 bases between them. The germline CDR1 and CDR2 sequences are LGHDT and YNNKEL (reference sequence). This CDR3 spans 15 amino acids. The CDR3: CASSRGRREPYGYTF. In nucleotides, the CDR3 is TGTGCCAGCAGCCGGGGACGGAGGGAACCCTATGGCTACACCTTC.

V gene TRBV4-1 combines with J gene TRBJ1-2, with 9 bases aligning to TRBD1. The V segment lost 4 bases and the J segment 1 base; nucleotides outside the gene matches: 16. The CDR3 runs 19 residues. Looked up from germline, CDR1 is MGHRA and CDR2 is YSYEKL. The CDR3 loop reads CASSRKILGTGTYNYGYTF. CDR3 nucleotides: TGCGCCAGCAGCCGAAAGATATTGGGGACAGGGACATATAACTATGGCTACACCTTC.

The V call is TRBV29-1, the J call TRBJ2-3; D is tentatively TRBD1 or TRBD2 (5 bases each). The germline V and J ends were trimmed by 6 bases and 2 bases, with 15 bases remaining between them. The CDR3 spans 14 residues. Germline assignment: CDR1 SQVTM and CDR2 ANQGSEA. CDR3 sequence (DNA): TGCAGCGTCGCAAGGGGAGAGGTCACAGATACGCAGTATTTT. It yields the protein CSVARGEVTDTQYF.

The gene calls are TRBV3-1 and TRBJ2-6; D uncertain. The germline V and J ends were trimmed by 8 bases and 2 bases, with 7 bases remaining between them. Germline V lookup: CDR1 LGHDT, CDR2 YNNKEL (reference sequence). CDR3 length: 13 amino acids. The CDR3 here is CASSATGANVLTF. In DNA, the CDR3 is TGTGCCAGCTCAGCTACTGGGGCCAACGTCCTGACTTTC.

The chain carries TRBV20-1 and TRBJ2-7, with a possible D match to TRBD1 (6 bases). V was trimmed by 1 base and J by 6 bases, leaving 10 bases between them. Germline V gives CDR1 DFQATT, CDR2 SNEGSKA (reference sequence). The CDR3 sequence is 12 residues long. CDR3 residues: CSARGQVSEQYF. CDR3 DNA: TGCAGTGCTAGAGGACAGGTCTCCGAGCAGTACTTC.

V usage is TRBV5-1 and J usage is TRBJ2-5; 14 bases match TRBD2. Germline trimming cut 3 bases from V and 4 bases from J; bases unmatched to any gene: 5. The CDR3 sequence is 16 residues long. Germline V gene sequence: CDR1 SGHRS, CDR2 YFSETQ. CDR3 amino acids: CASSSEGLAGVETQYF. In DNA, the CDR3 is TGCGCCAGCAGCTCCGAGGGACTAGCGGGGGTAGAGACCCAGTACTTC.

This clonotype was picked up a small number of times. This sequence joins TRBV12-3 or TRBV12-4 and TRBJ2-1, with 10 bases fitting TRBD2. This CDR3 region has 14 residues. V lost 2 bases, J lost 5 bases, and 0 bases stayed unmatched. The CDR3 coding sequence is TGTGCCAGCAGTTTACTAGCGGGAGACAATGAGCAGTTCTTC. Translated: CASSLLAGDNEQFF.